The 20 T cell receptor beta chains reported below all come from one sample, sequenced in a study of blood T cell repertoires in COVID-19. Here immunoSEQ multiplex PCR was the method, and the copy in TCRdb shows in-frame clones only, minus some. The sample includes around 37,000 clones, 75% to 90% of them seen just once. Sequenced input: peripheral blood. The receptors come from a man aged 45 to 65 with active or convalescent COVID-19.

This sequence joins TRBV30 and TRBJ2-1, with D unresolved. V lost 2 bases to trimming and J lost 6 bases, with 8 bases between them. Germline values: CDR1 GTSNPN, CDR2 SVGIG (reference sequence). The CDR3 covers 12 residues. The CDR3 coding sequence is TGTGCCTGGAGTACAGTCGCCAATGAGCAGTTCTTC. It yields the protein CAWSTVANEQFF. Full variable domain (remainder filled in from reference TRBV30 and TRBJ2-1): SQTIHQWPATLVQPVGSPLSLECTVEGTSNPNLYWYRQAAGRGLQLLFYSVGIGQISSEVPQNLSASRPQDRQFILSSKKLLLSDSGFYLCAWSTVANEQFFGPGTRLTVL.

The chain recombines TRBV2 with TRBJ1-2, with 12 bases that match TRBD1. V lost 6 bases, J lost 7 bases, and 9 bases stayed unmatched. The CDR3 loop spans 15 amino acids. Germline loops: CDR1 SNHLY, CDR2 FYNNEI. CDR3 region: CASRESGTGGFGYTF. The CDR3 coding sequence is TGTGCCAGCAGAGAATCCGGGACAGGGGGCTTTGGCTACACCTTC.

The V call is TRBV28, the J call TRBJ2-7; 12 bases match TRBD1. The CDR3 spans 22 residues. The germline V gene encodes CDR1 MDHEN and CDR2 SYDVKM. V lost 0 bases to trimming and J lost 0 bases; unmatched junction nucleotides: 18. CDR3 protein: CASSLWGYPRDRGRTNSYEQYF. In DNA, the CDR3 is TGTGCCAGCAGTTTATGGGGGTACCCCCGGGACAGGGGGCGAACAAACTCCTACGAGCAGTACTTC.

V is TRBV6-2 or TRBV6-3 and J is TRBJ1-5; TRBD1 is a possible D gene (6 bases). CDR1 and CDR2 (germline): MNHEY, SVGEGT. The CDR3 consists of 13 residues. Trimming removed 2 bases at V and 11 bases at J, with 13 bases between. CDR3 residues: CASSYRGAETQHF. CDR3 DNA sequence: TGTGCCAGCAGTTACCGGGGGGCTGAAACCCAGCATTTT.

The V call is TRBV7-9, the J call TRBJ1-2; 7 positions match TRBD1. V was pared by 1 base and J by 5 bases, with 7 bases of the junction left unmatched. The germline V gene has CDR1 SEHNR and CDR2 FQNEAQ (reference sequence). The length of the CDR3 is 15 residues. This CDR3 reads CASSLVVQGIYGYTF. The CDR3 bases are TGTGCCAGCAGCTTAGTTGTACAGGGGATTTATGGCTACACCTTC.

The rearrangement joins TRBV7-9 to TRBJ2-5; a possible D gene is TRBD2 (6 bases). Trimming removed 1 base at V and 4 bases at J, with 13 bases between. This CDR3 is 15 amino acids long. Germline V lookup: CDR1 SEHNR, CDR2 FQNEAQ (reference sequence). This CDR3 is CASSLVLGSGETQYF. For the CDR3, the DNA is TGTGCCAGCAGCTTAGTGTTGGGTAGCGGAGAGACCCAGTACTTC. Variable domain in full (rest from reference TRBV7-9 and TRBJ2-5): DTGVSQNPRHKITKRGQNVTFRCDPISEHNRLYWYRQTLGQGPEFLTYFQNEAQLEKSRLLSDRFSAERPKGSFSTLEIQRTEQGDSAMYLCASSLVLGSGETQYFGPGTRLLVL.

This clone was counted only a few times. Here the CDR3 reads CASSRDRMSSYEQYF. In nucleotides, the CDR3 is TGCGCCAGCAGCCGGGACAGGATGAGCTCCTACGAGCAGTACTTC. This rearrangement joins TRBV4-3 to TRBJ2-7; 8 positions match TRBD1. V shed 4 bases, J shed 0 bases, and the junction held 5 bases outside the gene matches. The CDR3 runs 15 residues. CDR1 LGHNA and CDR2 YSLEER come from the germline V gene.

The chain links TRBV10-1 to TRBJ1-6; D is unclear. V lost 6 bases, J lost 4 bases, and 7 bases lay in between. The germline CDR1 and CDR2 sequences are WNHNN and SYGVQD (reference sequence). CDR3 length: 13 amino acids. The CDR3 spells CASSQDYNSPLHF. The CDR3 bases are TGCGCCAGCAGCCAGGATTATAATTCACCCCTCCACTTT.

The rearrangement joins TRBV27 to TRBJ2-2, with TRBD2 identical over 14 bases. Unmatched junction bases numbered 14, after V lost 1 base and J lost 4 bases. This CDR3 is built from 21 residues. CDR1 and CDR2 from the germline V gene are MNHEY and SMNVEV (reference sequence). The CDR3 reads CASSLLGPGTSGSRGTGELFF. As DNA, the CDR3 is TGTGCCAGCAGTTTATTAGGGCCCGGGACTAGCGGGAGTCGGGGCACCGGGGAGCTGTTTTTT.

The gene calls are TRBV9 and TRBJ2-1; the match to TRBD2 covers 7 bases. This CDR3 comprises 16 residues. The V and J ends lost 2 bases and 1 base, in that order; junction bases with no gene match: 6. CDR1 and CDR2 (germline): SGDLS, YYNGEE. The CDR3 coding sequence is TGTGCCAGCAGCGTTGAGGGAGGGCCTTCCTACAATGAGCAGTTCTTC. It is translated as CASSVEGGPSYNEQFF.

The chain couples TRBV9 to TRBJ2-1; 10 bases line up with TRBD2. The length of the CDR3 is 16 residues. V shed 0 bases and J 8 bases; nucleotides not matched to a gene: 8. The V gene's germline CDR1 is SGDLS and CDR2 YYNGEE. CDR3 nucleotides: TGTGCCAGCAGCGTAGGATCTAGCGGGAGTATTTATGAGCAGTTCTTC. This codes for CASSVGSSGSIYEQFF.

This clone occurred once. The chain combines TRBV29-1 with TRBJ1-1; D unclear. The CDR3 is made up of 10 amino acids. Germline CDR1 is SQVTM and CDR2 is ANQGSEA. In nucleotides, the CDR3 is TGCGGAGGCATGAACACTGAAGCTTTCTTT. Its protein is CGGMNTEAFF.

The CDR3 loop is CASCRGRAKETQYF. The CDR3 region has the DNA TGTGCCAGCTGTAGGGGGCGGGCCAAAGAGACCCAGTACTTC. V is TRBV7-8 and J is TRBJ2-5; 7 bases are a match to TRBD1. The CDR3 is 14 residues long. After removal of 8 bases from V and 3 bases from J, the junction contained 9 bases not matched to a gene. Germline V gene data show CDR1 as SGHVS and CDR2 as FQNEAQ.

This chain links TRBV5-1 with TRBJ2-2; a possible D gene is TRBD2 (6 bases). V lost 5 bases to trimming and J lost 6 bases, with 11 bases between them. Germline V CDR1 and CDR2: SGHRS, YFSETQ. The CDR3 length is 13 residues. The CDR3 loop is CASRTREAGELFF. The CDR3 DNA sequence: TGCGCCAGCAGAACCAGGGAGGCCGGGGAGCTGTTTTTT.

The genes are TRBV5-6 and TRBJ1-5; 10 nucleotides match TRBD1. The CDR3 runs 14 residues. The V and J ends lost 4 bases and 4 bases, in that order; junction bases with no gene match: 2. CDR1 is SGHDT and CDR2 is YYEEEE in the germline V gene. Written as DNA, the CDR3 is TGTGCCAGCAGCCGGACAGGGGGTAATCAGCCCCAGCATTTT. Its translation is CASSRTGGNQPQHF.

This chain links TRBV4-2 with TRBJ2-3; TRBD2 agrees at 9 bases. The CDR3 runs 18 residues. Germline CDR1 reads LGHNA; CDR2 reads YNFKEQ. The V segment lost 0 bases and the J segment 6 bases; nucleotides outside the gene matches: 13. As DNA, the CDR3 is TGTGCCAGCAGCCAAGATCCTAGCGGGGCCCGACCCTCGGATACGCAGTATTTT. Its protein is CASSQDPSGARPSDTQYF.

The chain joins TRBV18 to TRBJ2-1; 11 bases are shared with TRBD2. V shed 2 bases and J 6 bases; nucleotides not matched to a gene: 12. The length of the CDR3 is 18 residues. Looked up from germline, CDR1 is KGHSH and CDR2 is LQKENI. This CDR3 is CASSPTPGLAVTGNEQFF. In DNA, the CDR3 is TGTGCCAGCTCACCAACACCGGGACTAGCGGTGACCGGCAATGAGCAGTTCTTC.

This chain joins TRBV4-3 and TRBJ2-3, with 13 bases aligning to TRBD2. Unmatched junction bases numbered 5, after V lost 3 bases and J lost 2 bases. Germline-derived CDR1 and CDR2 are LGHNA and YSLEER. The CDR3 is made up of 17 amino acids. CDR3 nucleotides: TGCGCCAGCAGCCAGTACGGGACTAGCGGGACCACAGATACGCAGTATTTT. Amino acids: CASSQYGTSGTTDTQYF.

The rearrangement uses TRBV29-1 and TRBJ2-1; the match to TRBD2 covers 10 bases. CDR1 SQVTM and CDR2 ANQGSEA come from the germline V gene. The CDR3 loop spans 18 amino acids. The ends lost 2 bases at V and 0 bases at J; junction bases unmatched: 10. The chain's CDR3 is CSVEPSGRAGSSYNEQFF. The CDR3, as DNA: TGCAGCGTTGAACCCAGCGGGAGGGCCGGGAGCTCCTACAATGAGCAGTTCTTC.

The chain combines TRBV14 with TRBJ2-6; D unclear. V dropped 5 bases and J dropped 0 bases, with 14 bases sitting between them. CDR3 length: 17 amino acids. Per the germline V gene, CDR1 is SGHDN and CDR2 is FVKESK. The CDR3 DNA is TGTGCCAGCAGCATGTTATGGTGGAGCTCTGGGGCCAACGTCCTGACTTTC. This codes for CASSMLWWSSGANVLTF.